A single sample gave rise to the 17 T cell receptor beta chains below, sequenced in a study of blood T cell repertoires in COVID-19. This table comes from immunoSEQ multiplex PCR, and its TCRdb copy is limited to in-frame clones, with some not included. The sample yields roughly 200,000 clones, about 87% seen once. The sequenced material came from PBMCs or T cells enriched from blood (not recorded which). All receptors derive from a woman aged 25 to 45 who had recovered from COVID-19.

This chain joins TRBV5-6 and TRBJ1-6, with D possibly being TRBD1 (6 bases). Germline-derived CDR1 and CDR2 are SGHDT and YYEEEE. The length of the CDR3 is 13 residues. The V gene lost 4 bases and the J gene lost 7 bases, with 9 bases spanning the gap. CDR3 protein: CASSTDRNSPLHF. The CDR3 bases are TGTGCCAGCAGCACGGACAGAAATTCACCCCTCCACTTT.

The V and J genes are TRBV6-2 or TRBV6-3 and TRBJ2-2, with 7 bases that match TRBD2. Germline V lookup: CDR1 MNHEY, CDR2 SVGEGT. The V and J ends lost 5 bases and 2 bases, in that order; junction bases with no gene match: 14. The CDR3 extends over 18 amino acids. DNA for the CDR3: TGTGCCAGCAGTCCGGGACTACCGAGCGGGTTTAACACCGGGGAGCTGTTTTTT. This codes for CASSPGLPSGFNTGELFF.

This rearrangement joins TRBV6-5 to TRBJ2-3, with D uncertain. Trimming left V 0 bases short and J 2 bases short, with 9 bases between. Germline CDR1 reads MNHEY; CDR2 reads SVGAGI. This CDR3 comprises 15 residues. CDR3 in DNA: TGTGCCAGCAGTTACTCGATTACTATCACAGATACGCAGTATTTT. Residues: CASSYSITITDTQYF.

This clone was counted ten times or more. The gene calls are TRBV18 and TRBJ2-1; 11 bases are a match to TRBD2. Germline V CDR1 and CDR2: KGHSH, LQKENI. Trimming cost V 2 bases and J 6 bases; bases outside gene matches: 3. This CDR3 is built from 15 residues. The CDR3 DNA sequence: TGTGCCAGCTCACCAGAGGGACTAGCGGCCAATGAGCAGTTCTTC. This sequence encodes CASSPEGLAANEQFF.

This clone was recorded a few times. This chain joins TRBV19 and TRBJ1-5; 7 nucleotides line up with TRBD1. The CDR3 has 17 residues. CDR1 is LNHDA and CDR2 is SQIVND in the germline V gene (reference sequence). The V segment lost 3 bases and the J segment 2 bases; nucleotides outside the gene matches: 10. The CDR3 region has the DNA TGTGCCAGTAGTATCGAATCCCGACAGGGTGGCAATCAGCCCCAGCATTTT. It specifies CASSIESRQGGNQPQHF.

The chain combines TRBV5-1 with TRBJ1-4, with 9 nucleotides matching TRBD1. J lost 7 bases, V lost 0 bases, and 7 bases had no gene match. This CDR3 region has 16 residues. CDR1 and CDR2 (germline): SGHRS, YFSETQ. In DNA form, the CDR3 reads TGCGCCAGCAGCTTGGGGTCGTGGACAGGGGTTGAAAAACTGTTTTTT. This gives the protein CASSLGSWTGVEKLFF.

The gene calls are TRBV5-1 and TRBJ2-6; 8 nucleotides match TRBD1. V dropped 4 bases and J dropped 0; count of bases not matched to a gene: 3. The CDR3 is 16 amino acids. The V gene's germline CDR1 is SGHRS and CDR2 YFSETQ. The CDR3 bases are TGCGCCAGCAGCAATGACAGGGGCTCTGGGGCCAACGTCCTGACTTTC. The encoded protein is CASSNDRGSGANVLTF.

The chain couples TRBV6-2 or TRBV6-3 to TRBJ1-1; TRBD1 matches at 7 bases. J lost 6 bases, V lost 2 bases, and 12 bases had no gene match. CDR3 length equals 16 residues. CDR1 and CDR2 (germline): MNHEY, SVGEGT. The DNA of the CDR3 is TGTGCCAGCAGTTACGCCGAGGACAGGAGAATATCTGAAGCTTTCTTT. The encoded protein is CASSYAEDRRISEAFF.

V usage is TRBV5-1 and J usage is TRBJ2-5; weak D call: TRBD1 (5 bases). The CDR3 spans 15 residues. Germline CDR1 SGHRS, CDR2 YFSETQ. Between the trimmed V and J ends, which lost 4 bases and 3 bases, there was a span of 16 bases. The CDR3 loop is CASSPQGFREETQYF. The CDR3 DNA is TGCGCCAGCAGCCCCCAGGGTTTTAGGGAAGAGACCCAGTACTTC.

This clone was picked up a small number of times. The V and J genes are TRBV5-1 and TRBJ2-1; TRBD2 matches at 9 bases. There are 15 residues in the CDR3. In germline, CDR1 is SGHRS, CDR2 YFSETQ. After removal of 4 bases from V and 8 bases from J, the junction contained 10 bases not matched to a gene. CDR3 region: CASSVSAGGPDEQFF. The CDR3 coding sequence is TGCGCCAGCAGCGTGAGTGCGGGGGGGCCCGATGAGCAGTTCTTC.

The rearrangement joins TRBV5-1 to TRBJ2-1; the D gene is possibly TRBD1 (6 bases). Germline-derived CDR1 and CDR2 are SGHRS and YFSETQ. V was cut by 0 bases and J by 7 bases, with 11 bases left in between. This CDR3 region has 14 residues. CDR3 amino acids: CASSLGGPLNEQFF. The CDR3 DNA is TGCGCCAGCAGCTTGGGGGGGCCTTTAAATGAGCAGTTCTTC.

The CDR3 protein is CASSFGTSGGVETQYF. The CDR3 nucleotides are TGTGCCAGCAGCTTCGGGACTAGCGGGGGGGTGGAGACCCAGTACTTC. The chain uses TRBV5-4 and TRBJ2-5; 16 bases are a match to TRBD2. Germline V CDR1 and CDR2: SGHNT, YYREEE (reference sequence). This CDR3 comprises 16 residues. The V gene end was trimmed by 2 bases and the J gene end by 5 bases; junction bases not matched to a gene: 3.

V gene TRBV29-1 combines with J gene TRBJ2-1; TRBD2 might be the D (6 bases). Germline V lookup: CDR1 SQVTM, CDR2 ANQGSEA. V lost 1 base to trimming and J lost 5 bases, with 12 bases between them. This CDR3 comprises 14 residues. CDR3 coding DNA: TGCAGCGTTGAAGTTCGGGGGACCGACAATGAGCAGTTCTTC. This codes for CSVEVRGTDNEQFF.

The J gene is TRBJ2-5, the V gene TRBV7-9, with 9 bases that match TRBD1. The CDR3 runs to 14 residues. The V segment lost 5 bases and the J segment 6 bases; nucleotides outside the gene matches: 7. Germline lookup yields CDR1 SEHNR and CDR2 FQNEAQ (reference sequence). Here the CDR3 DNA reads TGTGCCAGCAGCACCCGGGACAGGGAAAAGACCCAGTACTTC. Its translation: CASSTRDREKTQYF.

The rearrangement joins TRBV5-8 to TRBJ2-3, with 7 bases fitting TRBD2. V lost 5 bases to trimming and J lost 2 bases; unmatched junction nucleotides: 14. CDR3 size: 17 residues. Germline V gene lookup returns CDR1 SGHTS and CDR2 YDEGEE. CDR3 DNA: TGTGCCAGCAGGTCCGAGGTTGGGACTAAGAACACAGATACGCAGTATTTT. It specifies CASRSEVGTKNTDTQYF. Full variable domain (missing parts from reference TRBV5-8 and TRBJ2-3): EAGVTQSPTHLIKTRGQQATLRCSPISGHTSVYWYQQALGLGLQFLLWYDEGEERNRGNFPPRFSGRQFPNYSSELNVNALELEDSALYLCASRSEVGTKNTDTQYFGPGTRLTVL.

The rearrangement joins TRBV5-1 to TRBJ2-3, with 7 positions matching TRBD2. The CDR3 sequence is 18 residues long. Germline V gives CDR1 SGHRS, CDR2 YFSETQ. The trim removed 3 bases at V and 0 bases at J, leaving 13 bases unmatched. The CDR3 reads CASSSRGLPGGSTDTQYF. For the CDR3, the DNA is TGCGCCAGCAGCTCCCGGGGACTCCCGGGGGGTAGCACAGATACGCAGTATTTT.

The CDR3 loop is CASSPMGGSYEQYF. For the CDR3, the DNA is TGTGCCAGTAGCCCGATGGGGGGCTCCTACGAGCAGTACTTC. V and J are TRBV19 and TRBJ2-7; D is perhaps TRBD2 (6 bases). The CDR3 totals 14 residues. Germline CDR1 LNHDA, CDR2 SQIVND (reference sequence). The V end lost 6 bases, the J end lost 0 bases, and 12 bases lay between the germline ends.